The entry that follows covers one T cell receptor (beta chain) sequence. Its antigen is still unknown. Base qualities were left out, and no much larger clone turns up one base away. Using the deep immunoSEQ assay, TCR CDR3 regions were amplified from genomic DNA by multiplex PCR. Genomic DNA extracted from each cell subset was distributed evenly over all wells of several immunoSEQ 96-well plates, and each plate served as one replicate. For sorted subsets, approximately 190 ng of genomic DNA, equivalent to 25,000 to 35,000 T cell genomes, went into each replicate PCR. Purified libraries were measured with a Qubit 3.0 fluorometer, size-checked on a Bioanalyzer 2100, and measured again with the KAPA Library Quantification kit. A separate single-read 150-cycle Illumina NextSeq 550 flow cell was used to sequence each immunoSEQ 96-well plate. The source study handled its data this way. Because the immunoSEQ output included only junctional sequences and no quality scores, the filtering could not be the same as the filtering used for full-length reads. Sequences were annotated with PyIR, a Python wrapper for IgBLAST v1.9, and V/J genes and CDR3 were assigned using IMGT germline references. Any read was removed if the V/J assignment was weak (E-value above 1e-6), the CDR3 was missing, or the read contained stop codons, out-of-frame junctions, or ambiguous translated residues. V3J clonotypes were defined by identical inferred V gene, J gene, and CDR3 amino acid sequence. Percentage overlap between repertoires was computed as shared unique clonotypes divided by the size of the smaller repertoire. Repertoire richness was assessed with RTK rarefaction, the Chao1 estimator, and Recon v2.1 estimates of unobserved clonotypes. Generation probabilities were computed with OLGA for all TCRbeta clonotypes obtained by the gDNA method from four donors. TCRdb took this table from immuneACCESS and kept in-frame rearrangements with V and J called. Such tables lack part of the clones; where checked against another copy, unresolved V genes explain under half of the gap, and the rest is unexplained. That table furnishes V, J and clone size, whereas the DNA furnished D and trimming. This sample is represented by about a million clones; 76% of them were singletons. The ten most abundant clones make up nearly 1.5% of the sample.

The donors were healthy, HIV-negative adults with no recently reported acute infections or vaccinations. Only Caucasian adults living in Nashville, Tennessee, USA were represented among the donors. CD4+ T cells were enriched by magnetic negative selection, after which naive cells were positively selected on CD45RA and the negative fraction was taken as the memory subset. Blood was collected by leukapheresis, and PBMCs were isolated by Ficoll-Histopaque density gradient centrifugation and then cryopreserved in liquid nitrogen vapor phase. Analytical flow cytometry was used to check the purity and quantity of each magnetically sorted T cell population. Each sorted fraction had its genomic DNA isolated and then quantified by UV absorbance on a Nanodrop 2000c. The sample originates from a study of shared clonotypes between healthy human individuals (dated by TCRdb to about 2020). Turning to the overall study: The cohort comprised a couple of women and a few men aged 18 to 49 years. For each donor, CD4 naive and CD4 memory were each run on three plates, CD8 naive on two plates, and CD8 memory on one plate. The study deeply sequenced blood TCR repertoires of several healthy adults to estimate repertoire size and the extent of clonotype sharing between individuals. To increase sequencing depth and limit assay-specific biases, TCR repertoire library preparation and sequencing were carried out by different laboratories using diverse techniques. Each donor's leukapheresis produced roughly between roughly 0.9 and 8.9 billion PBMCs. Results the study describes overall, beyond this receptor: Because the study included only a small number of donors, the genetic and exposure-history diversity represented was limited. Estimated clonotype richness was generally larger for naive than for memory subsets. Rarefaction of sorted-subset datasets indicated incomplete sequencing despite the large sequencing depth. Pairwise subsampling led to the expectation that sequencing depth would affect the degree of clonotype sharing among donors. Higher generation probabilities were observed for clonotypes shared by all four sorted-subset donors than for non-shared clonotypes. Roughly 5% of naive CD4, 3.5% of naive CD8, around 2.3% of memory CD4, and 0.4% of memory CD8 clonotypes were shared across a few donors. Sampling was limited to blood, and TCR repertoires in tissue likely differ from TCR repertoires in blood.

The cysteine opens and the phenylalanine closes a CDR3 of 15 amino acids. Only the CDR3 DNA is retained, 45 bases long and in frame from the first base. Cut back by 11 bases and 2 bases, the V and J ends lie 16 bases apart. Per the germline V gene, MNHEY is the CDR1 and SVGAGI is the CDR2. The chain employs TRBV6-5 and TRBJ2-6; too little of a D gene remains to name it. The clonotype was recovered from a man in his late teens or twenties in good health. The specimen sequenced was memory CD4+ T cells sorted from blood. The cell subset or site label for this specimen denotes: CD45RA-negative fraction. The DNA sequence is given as TGTGCCTCCACGGAGTTGGGTACTGGGGCCAACGTCCTGACTTTC. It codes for CASTELGTGANVLTF.